This TCR beta chain came from a study of T cell responses to AZD1222 COVID-19 vaccine. Trimming took off 3 bases at V and 1 base at J, with 7 bases between the two ends. The CDR3 has 14 amino acids. Germline V lookup: CDR1 KGHSH, CDR2 LQKENI. Here immunoSEQ multiplex PCR was the method, and the copy in TCRdb shows in-frame clones only, minus some. The table lists 150,000 to 200,000 clones, roughly 90% of them singletons. This specimen was peripheral blood, taken 28 days after the second AZD1222 dose. The rearrangement links TRBV18 to TRBJ1-5; D gene ambiguous. This clonotype was obtained from an adult who received the AZD1222 COVID-19 vaccine. In DNA, the CDR3 is TGTGCCAGCTCACCGCCCGTGAGCAATCAGCCCCAGCATTTT. It is translated as CASSPPVSNQPQHF.